Listed below are T cell receptor beta chains from one sample, sequenced in a study of T cell changes during pregnancy in multiple sclerosis. TCRdb's copy holds only in-frame clones and misses some; the assay was immunoSEQ multiplex PCR. The table includes around 40,000 clones, roughly 90% detected once. The sequencing used CD4+ T cells from peripheral blood mononuclear cells, collected in the second trimester of pregnancy. The receptors stem from a female donor with multiple sclerosis, enrolled in a pregnancy study. Each CDR3 is given with its conserved first and last residue. D genes are given only for firm matches. Not every row has a clone size; where given, it reads once, few, many or a size class.

d_gene	v_gene	j_gene	abundance	CDR3aa	CDR3nt
NA	TRBV5-6	TRBJ1-1	NA	CASSLGGNTEAFF	TGTGCCAGCAGCTTGGGAGGGAACACTGAAGCTTTCTTT
TRBD2	TRBV30	TRBJ2-2	NA	CACLTGGGTTGELFF	TGTGCCTGCCTCACGGGCGGGGGGACCACCGGGGAGCTGTTTTTT
TRBD1	TRBV5-8	TRBJ1-5	NA	CASNRGSYSNQPQHF	TGTGCCAGCAACAGGGGATCCTATAGCAATCAGCCCCAGCATTTT
NA	TRBV29-1	TRBJ1-5	NA	CSAAESNQPQHF	TGCAGCGCGGCGGAAAGCAATCAGCCCCAGCATTTT
TRBD1	TRBV30	TRBJ2-2	NA	CAWSEGQGITGELFF	TGTGCCTGGAGTGAGGGACAGGGGATTACCGGGGAGCTGTTTTTT
TRBD2	TRBV7-3	TRBJ2-1	NA	CASSRLSGGSYNEQFF	TGTGCCAGCAGCCGACTGAGCGGGGGGTCCTACAATGAGCAGTTCTTC
NA	TRBV9	TRBJ2-7	NA	CASSPGIYEQYF	TGTGCCAGCAGCCCAGGGATCTACGAGCAGTACTTC
NA	TRBV7-9	TRBJ2-1	NA	CASSFSLLYNEQFF	TGTGCCAGCAGCTTCTCCCTTCTTTACAATGAGCAGTTCTTC
NA	TRBV5-1	TRBJ1-1	NA	CASSLQRETEAFF	TGCGCCAGCAGCCTGCAACGGGAAACTGAAGCTTTCTTT
TRBD1	TRBV7-2	TRBJ2-4	NA	CASSLSGQGTVIQYF	TGTGCCAGCAGCTTATCGGGACAGGGAACGGTCATTCAGTACTTC
TRBD2	TRBV5-1	TRBJ2-1	NA	CASSYGWGAGGSYEQFF	TGCGCCAGCAGCTACGGGTGGGGAGCGGGAGGAAGCTATGAGCAGTTCTTC
TRBD1	TRBV4-3	TRBJ2-3	NA	CASSPSTGGDTQYF	TGCGCCAGCAGCCCTTCGACAGGGGGAGATACGCAGTATTTT
TRBD1	TRBV7-9	TRBJ1-3	NA	CASTDRVTGNTIYF	TGTGCCAGCACCGACAGGGTCACTGGAAACACCATATATTTT
NA	TRBV6-1	TRBJ1-5	NA	CASSEADRNLQPQHF	TGTGCCAGCAGTGAAGCTGACAGGAACCTTCAGCCCCAGCATTTT
NA	TRBV18	TRBJ2-3	NA	CASSPPGIRSTDTQYF	TGTGCCAGCTCACCACCCGGGATTAGGAGCACAGATACGCAGTATTTT
TRBD2	TRBV2	TRBJ2-3	NA	CASSGFSGRNSTDTQYF	TGTGCCAGCAGTGGGTTTAGCGGGAGAAATAGCACAGATACGCAGTATTTT
TRBD1	TRBV7-8	TRBJ2-7	NA	CASSWGYRDRDGEQYF	TGTGCCAGCAGCTGGGGGTACCGGGACAGGGATGGGGAGCAGTACTTC
NA	TRBV7-3	TRBJ2-2	NA	CASSSGSSSGELFF	TGTGCCAGCAGCTCGGGGAGTTCCTCCGGGGAGCTGTTTTTT
TRBD1	TRBV5-1	TRBJ1-2	NA	CASSTRTGDGYTF	TGCGCCAGCAGTACCAGGACAGGGGATGGCTACACCTTC
NA	TRBV29-1	TRBJ1-2	NA	CSVEKSAYGYTF	TGCAGCGTTGAAAAAAGCGCGTATGGCTACACCTTC
NA	TRBV27	TRBJ1-6	once	CASSLYPQAGYYNSPLHF	TGTGCCAGCAGTTTGTACCCTCAAGCGGGGTACTATAATTCACCCCTCCACTTT
NA	TRBV7-9	TRBJ2-5	once	CASSPGPAGGTQYF	TGTGCCAGCAGCCCAGGTCCGGCCGGGGGAACCCAGTACTTC
TRBD2	TRBV6-5	TRBJ2-5	NA	CASSSAGRETQYF	TGTGCCAGCAGCTCAGCGGGGAGGGAGACCCAGTACTTC
NA	TRBV7-3	TRBJ1-1	NA	CASSLNTNTEAFF	TGTGCCAGCAGCTTAAACACGAACACTGAAGCTTTCTTT
TRBD2	TRBV5-1	TRBJ2-1	NA	CASSLVGTSGGSAYNEQFF	TGCGCCAGCAGCTTGGTAGGGACTAGCGGGGGGTCAGCCTACAATGAGCAGTTCTTC
NA	TRBV6-5	TRBJ1-1	NA	CASGRGLIMNTEAFF	TGTGCCAGCGGGAGGGGCTTGATCATGAACACTGAAGCTTTCTTT
NA	TRBV7-3	TRBJ1-2	NA	CASSPTRDNEGGYTF	TGTGCCAGCAGCCCCACCCGGGACAATGAGGGTGGCTACACCTTC
NA	TRBV4-2	TRBJ1-2	NA	CASSQEVRPKLGYNYGYTF	TGTGCCAGCAGCCAAGAAGTCAGACCCAAACTAGGGTATAACTATGGCTACACCTTC
NA	TRBV6-5	TRBJ1-1	NA	CASSYSSPVTEAFF	TGTGCCAGCAGTTACTCCTCCCCGGTAACTGAAGCTTTCTTT
NA	TRBV5-6	TRBJ1-1	NA	CASSLKQGGRQNTEAFF	TGTGCCAGCAGCTTGAAACAGGGAGGGCGGCAGAACACTGAAGCTTTCTTT
TRBD2	TRBV7-9	TRBJ2-3	NA	CASTTSGGADTQYF	TGTGCCAGCACCACTAGCGGGGGGGCGGATACGCAGTATTTT
TRBD1	TRBV5-1	TRBJ2-6	NA	CASSLGTGGGANVLTF	TGCGCCAGCAGCTTGGGGACAGGGGGTGGGGCCAACGTCCTGACTTTC
TRBD1	TRBV29-1	TRBJ1-5	NA	CSVWDGQVRQPQHF	TGCAGCGTTTGGGACGGACAGGTTCGTCAGCCCCAGCATTTT
TRBD2	TRBV4-2	TRBJ2-3	NA	CASSLLAGGNPDTQYF	TGTGCCAGCAGCCTTCTAGCGGGGGGGAACCCAGATACGCAGTATTTT
TRBD1	TRBV27	TRBJ1-1	NA	CASSWGPGQDQGRAFF	TGTGCCAGCAGTTGGGGCCCGGGACAGGACCAAGGGAGAGCTTTCTTT
TRBD1	TRBV6-5	TRBJ1-4	NA	CASSSGQGVFEKLFF	TGTGCCAGCAGTTCGGGACAGGGGGTATTTGAAAAACTGTTTTTT
TRBD2	TRBV7-3	TRBJ2-3	NA	CASSSGLAGARGATQYF	TGTGCCAGCAGCTCAGGACTAGCGGGGGCCCGCGGCGCGACGCAGTATTTT
TRBD1	TRBV7-6	TRBJ2-1	NA	CASSSPGTGRGNEQFF	TGTGCCAGCAGCTCCCCAGGGACAGGGAGAGGCAATGAGCAGTTCTTC
NA	TRBV5-6	TRBJ2-7	NA	CASSQDRSYEQYF	TGTGCCAGCAGCCAGGACAGATCGTACGAGCAGTACTTC
NA	TRBV29-1	TRBJ2-5	NA	CSVGGVGGPPWETQYF	TGCAGCGTGGGGGGGGTCGGGGGGCCTCCGTGGGAGACCCAGTACTTC
NA	TRBV29-1	TRBJ1-3	NA	CSVMPGAGNTIYF	TGCAGCGTTATGCCGGGGGCTGGAAACACCATATATTTT
NA	TRBV20-1	TRBJ2-1	NA	CSARDIREQFF	TGCAGTGCTAGAGATATCCGGGAGCAGTTCTTC
TRBD1	TRBV10-2	TRBJ2-7	NA	CASSEWGQGVGEQYF	TGCGCCAGCAGTGAGTGGGGACAGGGGGTTGGCGAGCAGTACTTC
NA	TRBV5-1	TRBJ2-6	NA	CASSLSGFYRGAVEGGANVLTF	TGCGCCAGCAGCTTAAGTGGTTTTTATAGAGGAGCGGTGGAGGGTGGGGCCAACGTCCTGACTTTC
NA	TRBV18	TRBJ2-2	NA	CASSPRVTVNTGELFF	TGTGCCAGCTCACCGAGGGTGACGGTGAACACCGGGGAGCTGTTTTTT